This T cell receptor beta chain is drawn from a study of blood T cell repertoires in COVID-19. Study as a whole: PBMCs, B-cell-depleted T cells, or T cells provided the cDNA or gDNA that made up the material.

Deletions cut 4 bases from V and 1 base from J, with 12 bases between. The germline V gene encodes CDR1 SGHRS and CDR2 YFSETQ. The CDR3 is made up of 15 amino acids. Source study methods: By means of reference gene primer amplification, nucleated cell counts were estimated. Assay used: immunoSEQ multiplex PCR; TCRdb lists only in-frame clones, some missing. V, J and clone size were drawn from that table, and D and trimming were deduced from the DNA. The repertoire has roughly 40,000 clones, about 80% of them found once; the top ten carry about 25%. Sequenced input: peripheral blood. This receptor was obtained from a human donor with acute or convalescent COVID-19. The donor label of this sample is uncertain. V usage is TRBV5-1 and J usage is TRBJ1-5, with TRBD1 as a possible D gene (6 bases). CDR3 coding DNA: TGCGCCAGCAGCGAAACAGGGATAAGCAATCAGCCCCAGCATTTT. It specifies CASSETGISNQPQHF.